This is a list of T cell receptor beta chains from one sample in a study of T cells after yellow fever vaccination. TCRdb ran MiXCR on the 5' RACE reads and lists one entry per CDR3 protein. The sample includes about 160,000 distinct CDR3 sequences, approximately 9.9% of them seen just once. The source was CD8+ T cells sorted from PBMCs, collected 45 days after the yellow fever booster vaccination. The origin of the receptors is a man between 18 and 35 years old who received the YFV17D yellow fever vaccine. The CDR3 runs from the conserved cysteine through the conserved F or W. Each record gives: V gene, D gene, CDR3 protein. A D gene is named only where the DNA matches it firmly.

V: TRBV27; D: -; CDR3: CASRGRGGGFVLETQYF
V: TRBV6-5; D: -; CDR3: CASSYSWPSTDTQYF
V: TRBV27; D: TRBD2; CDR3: CASSPGLAGTNEQFF
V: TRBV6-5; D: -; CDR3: CASSYSWQGGSEAFF
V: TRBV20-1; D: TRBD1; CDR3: CSARRFGDRGQPQHF
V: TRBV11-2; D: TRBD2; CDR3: CASNWRSSGGAYEQYF
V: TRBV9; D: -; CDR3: CASSPRTEPNYGYTF
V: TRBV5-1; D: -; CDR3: CASSLSAEKVGELFF
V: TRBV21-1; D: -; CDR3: CASRNQQLGTEPQWDTEAFF
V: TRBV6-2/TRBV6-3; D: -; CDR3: CASSSGTVWWDTQYF
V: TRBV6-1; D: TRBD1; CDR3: CASSEQGANYGYTF
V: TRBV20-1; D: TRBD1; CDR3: CSARDPYEGQGYEQYF
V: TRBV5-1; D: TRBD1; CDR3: CASSWPTGDVSDTEAFF
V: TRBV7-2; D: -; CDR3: CASSLLARNYGYTF
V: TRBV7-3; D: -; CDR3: CASSLGGPTNEQFF
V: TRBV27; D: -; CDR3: CASSLWGQGSGELFF
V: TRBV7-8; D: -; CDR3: CASSLTLWAARETQYF
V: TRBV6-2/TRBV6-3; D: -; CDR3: CASSYGSERGGYTF
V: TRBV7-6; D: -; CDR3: CASSLGGGGSAFF
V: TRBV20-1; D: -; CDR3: CSARPPGNEQFF
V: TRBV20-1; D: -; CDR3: CSATEGLTNEKLFF
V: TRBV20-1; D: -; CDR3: CSARILAGRWNEQFF
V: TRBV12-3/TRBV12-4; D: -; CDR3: CATARAESYNEQFF
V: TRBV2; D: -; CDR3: CASSLLFFSSTDTQYF
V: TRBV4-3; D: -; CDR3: CASSQAPGYVKNIQYF
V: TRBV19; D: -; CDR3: CASSVGGPNQPQHF
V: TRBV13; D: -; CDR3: CASSSYRDTEAFF
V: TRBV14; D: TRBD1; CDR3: CASSRQGRGTEAFF
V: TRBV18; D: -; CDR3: CASSRPDGTDTQYF
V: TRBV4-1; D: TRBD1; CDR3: CASSQEHWTGGNGYTF
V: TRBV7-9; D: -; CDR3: CASSLSTGLKETQYF
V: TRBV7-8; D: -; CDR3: CASSPPSAGEQFF
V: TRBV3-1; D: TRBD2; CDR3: CASSRDYRDEQFF
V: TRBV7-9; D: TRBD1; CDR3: CASSETGGVDTQYF
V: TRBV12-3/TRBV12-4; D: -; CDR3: CASGGGVRRSGANVLTF
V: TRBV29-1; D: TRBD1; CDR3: CSVEDPGQVYNEQFF
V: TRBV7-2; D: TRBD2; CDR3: CASSLGLAGATGELFF
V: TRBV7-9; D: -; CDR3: CASSYQGQPQHF
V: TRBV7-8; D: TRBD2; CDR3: CASSLIRSGGARDEQFF
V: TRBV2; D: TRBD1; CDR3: CASSGSGQVMNTEAFF
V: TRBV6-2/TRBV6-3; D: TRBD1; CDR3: CASSRSGTGPTGELFF
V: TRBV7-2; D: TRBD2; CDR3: CASSLMGGGALETQYF
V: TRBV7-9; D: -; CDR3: CASEGLNTEAFF
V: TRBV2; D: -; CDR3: CASSDPVSGANVLTF
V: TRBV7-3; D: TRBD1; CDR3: CASSFTTGGLADTQYF
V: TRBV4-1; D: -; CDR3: CASAGDLTDTQYF
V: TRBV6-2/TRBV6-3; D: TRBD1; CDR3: CASSHTGVQPQHF
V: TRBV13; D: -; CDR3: CASSLSADNEQFF
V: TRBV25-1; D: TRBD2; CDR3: CASSTTSTSNEQFF
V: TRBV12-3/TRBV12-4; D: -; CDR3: CASSFPRRTSSGNTIYF
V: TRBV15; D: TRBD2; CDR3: CATSRARLAGESDEQFF
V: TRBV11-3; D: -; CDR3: CASSLIGWNVLTF
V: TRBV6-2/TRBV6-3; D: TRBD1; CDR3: CASGSIGDREYF
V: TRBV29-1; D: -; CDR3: CSVARGDGYTF
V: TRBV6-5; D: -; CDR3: CASSYLGQGLNQPQHF
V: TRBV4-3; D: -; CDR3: CASSQDVSLIRGTF
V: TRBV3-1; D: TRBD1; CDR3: CASSHYRGRLTTGELFF
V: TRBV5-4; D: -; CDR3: CASSSRDHTNGEQFF